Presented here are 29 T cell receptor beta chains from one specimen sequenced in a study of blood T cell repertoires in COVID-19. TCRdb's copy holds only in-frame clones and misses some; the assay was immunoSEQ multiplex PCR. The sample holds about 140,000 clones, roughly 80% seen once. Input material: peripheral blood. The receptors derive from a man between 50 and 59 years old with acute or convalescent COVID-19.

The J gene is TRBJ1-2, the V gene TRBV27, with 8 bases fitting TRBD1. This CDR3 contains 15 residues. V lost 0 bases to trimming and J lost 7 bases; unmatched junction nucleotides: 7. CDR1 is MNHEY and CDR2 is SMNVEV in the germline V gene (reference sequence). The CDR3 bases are TGTGCCAGCAGTTTATCACCAGGGGGCGCACGTGGCTACACCTTC. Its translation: CASSLSPGGARGYTF.

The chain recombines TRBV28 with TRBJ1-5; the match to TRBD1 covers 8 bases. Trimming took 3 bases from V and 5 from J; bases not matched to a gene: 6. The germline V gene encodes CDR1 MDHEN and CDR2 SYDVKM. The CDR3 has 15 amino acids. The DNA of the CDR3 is TGTGCCAGCAGTTTGACAGGGGTTTTGGATCAGCCCCAGCATTTT. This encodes CASSLTGVLDQPQHF. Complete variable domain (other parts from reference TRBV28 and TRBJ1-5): DVKVTQSSRYLVKRTGEKVFLECVQDMDHENMFWYRQDPGLGLRLIYFSYDVKMKEKGDIPEGYSVSREKKERFSLILESASTNQTSMYLCASSLTGVLDQPQHFGDGTRLSIL.

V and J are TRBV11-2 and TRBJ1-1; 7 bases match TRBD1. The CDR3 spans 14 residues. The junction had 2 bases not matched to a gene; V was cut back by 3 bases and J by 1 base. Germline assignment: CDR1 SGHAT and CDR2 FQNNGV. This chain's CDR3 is CASSFQGENTEAFF. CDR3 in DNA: TGTGCCAGCAGCTTCCAGGGGGAGAACACTGAAGCTTTCTTT.

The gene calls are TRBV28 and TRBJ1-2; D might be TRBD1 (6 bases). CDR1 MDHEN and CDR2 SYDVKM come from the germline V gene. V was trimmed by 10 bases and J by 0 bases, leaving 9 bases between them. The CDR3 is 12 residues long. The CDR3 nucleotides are TGTGCCACCGACAGGACTAACTATGGCTACACCTTC. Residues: CATDRTNYGYTF.

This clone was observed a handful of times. The DNA for the CDR3 is TGTGCCACCAACGACGGAGATAGCAATCAGCCCCAGCATTTT. Its translation is CATNDGDSNQPQHF. The chain couples TRBV24-1 to TRBJ1-5, with D hard to call. The ends were cut back, 8 bases at V and 0 bases at J, with 10 bases in the middle. The CDR3 is made up of 14 amino acids. Germline V gene sequence: CDR1 KGHDR, CDR2 SFDVKD.

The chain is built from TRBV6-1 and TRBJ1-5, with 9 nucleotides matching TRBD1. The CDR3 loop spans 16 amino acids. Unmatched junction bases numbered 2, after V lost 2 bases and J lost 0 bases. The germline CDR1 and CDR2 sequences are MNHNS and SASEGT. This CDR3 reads CASSEWTGDSNQPQHF. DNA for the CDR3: TGTGCCAGCAGTGAATGGACAGGGGATAGCAATCAGCCCCAGCATTTT.

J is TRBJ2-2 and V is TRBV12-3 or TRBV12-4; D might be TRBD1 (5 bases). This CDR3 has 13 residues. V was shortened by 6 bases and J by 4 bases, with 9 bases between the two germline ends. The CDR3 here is CASSPDTTGELFF. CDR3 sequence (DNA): TGTGCCAGCAGCCCGGACACCACCGGGGAGCTGTTTTTT.

Here the CDR3 reads CSAGKAFF. CDR3 nucleotides: TGCAGTGCTGGCAAAGCTTTCTTT. This chain links TRBV20-1 with TRBJ1-1, with D uncertain. V was clipped by 5 bases and J by 9 bases, with 4 bases between them. Germline values: CDR1 DFQATT, CDR2 SNEGSKA (reference sequence). This CDR3 contains 8 residues.

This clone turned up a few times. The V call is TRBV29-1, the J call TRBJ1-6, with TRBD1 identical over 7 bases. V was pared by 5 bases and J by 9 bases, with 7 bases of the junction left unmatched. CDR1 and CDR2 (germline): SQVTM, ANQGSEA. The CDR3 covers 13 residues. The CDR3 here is CSVREGATSPLHF. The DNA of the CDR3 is TGCAGCGTTCGCGAGGGGGCAACTTCACCCCTCCACTTT. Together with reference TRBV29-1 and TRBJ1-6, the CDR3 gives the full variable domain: SAVISQKPSRDICQRGTSLTIQCQVDSQVTMMFWYRQQPGQSLTLIATANQGSEATYESGFVIDKFPISRPNLTFSTLTVSNMSPEDSSIYLCSVREGATSPLHFGNGTRLTVT.

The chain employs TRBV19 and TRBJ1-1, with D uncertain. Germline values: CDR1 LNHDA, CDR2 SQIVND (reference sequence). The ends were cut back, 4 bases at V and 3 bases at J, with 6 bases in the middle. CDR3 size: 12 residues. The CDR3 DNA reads TGTGCCAGTAGTACTGCGTACACTGAAGCTTTCTTT. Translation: CASSTAYTEAFF.

CDR3 in amino acids: CSAWGSVDNEQFF. CDR3 DNA: TGCAGCGCCTGGGGTAGCGTCGACAATGAGCAGTTCTTC. This chain links TRBV29-1 with TRBJ2-1, with a possible D match to TRBD2 (5 bases). The germline CDR1 and CDR2 sequences are SQVTM and ANQGSEA. CDR3 length equals 13 residues. V was pared by 7 bases and J by 5 bases, with 15 bases between.

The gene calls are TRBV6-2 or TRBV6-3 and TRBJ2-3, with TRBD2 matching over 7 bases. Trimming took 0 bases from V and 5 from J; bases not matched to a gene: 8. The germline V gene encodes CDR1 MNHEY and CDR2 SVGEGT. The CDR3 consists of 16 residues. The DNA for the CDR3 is TGTGCCAGCAGTTACTCTGATCGACTAGCTAGAGATACGCAGTATTTT. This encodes CASSYSDRLARDTQYF.

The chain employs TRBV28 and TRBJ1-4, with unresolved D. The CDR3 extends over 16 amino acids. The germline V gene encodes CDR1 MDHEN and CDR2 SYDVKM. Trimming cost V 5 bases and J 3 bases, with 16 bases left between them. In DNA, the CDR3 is TGTGCCAGCAGTCAAACCTCGGGAATACCTAATGAAAAACTGTTTTTT. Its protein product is CASSQTSGIPNEKLFF.

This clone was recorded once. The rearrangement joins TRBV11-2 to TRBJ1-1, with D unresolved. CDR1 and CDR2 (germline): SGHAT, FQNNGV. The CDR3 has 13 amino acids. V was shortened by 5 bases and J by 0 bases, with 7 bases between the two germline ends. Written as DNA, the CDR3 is TGTGCCAGCAGCACCACTCTGAACACTGAAGCTTTCTTT. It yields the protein CASSTTLNTEAFF. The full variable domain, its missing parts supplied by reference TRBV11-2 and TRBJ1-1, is EAGVAQSPRYKIIEKRQSVAFWCNPISGHATLYWYQQILGQGPKLLIQFQNNGVVDDSQLPKDRFSAERLKGVDSTLKIQPAKLEDSAVYLCASSTTLNTEAFFGQGTRLTVV.

This chain's CDR3 is CASSLSSGGALETQYF. In nucleotides, the CDR3 is TGTGCCAGCAGCTTGTCTAGCGGGGGGGCACTGGAGACCCAGTACTTC. This chain uses TRBV5-6 with TRBJ2-5, with 12 bases matching TRBD2. The V gene's germline CDR1 is SGHDT and CDR2 YYEEEE. The CDR3 covers 16 residues. J lost 5 bases, V lost 1 base, and 6 bases had no gene match. The complete variable domain, with remaining parts taken from reference TRBV5-6 and TRBJ2-5, reads DAGVTQSPTHLIKTRGQQVTLRCSPKSGHDTVSWYQQALGQGPQFIFQYYEEEERQRGNFPDRFSGHQFPNYSSELNVNALLLGDSALYLCASSLSSGGALETQYFGPGTRLLVL.

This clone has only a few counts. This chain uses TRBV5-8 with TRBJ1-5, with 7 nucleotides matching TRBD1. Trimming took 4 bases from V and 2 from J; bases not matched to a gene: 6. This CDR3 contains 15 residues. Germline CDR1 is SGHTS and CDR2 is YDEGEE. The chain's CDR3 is CASSGIDRGNQPQHF. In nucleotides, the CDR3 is TGTGCCAGCAGCGGAATTGACAGGGGCAATCAGCCCCAGCATTTT.

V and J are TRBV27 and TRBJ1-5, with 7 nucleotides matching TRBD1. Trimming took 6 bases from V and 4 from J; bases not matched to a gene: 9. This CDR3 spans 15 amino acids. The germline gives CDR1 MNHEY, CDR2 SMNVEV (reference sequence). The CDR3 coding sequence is TGTGCCAGCAGACCCAACAGGGGTGGAAATCAGCCCCAGCATTTT. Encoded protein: CASRPNRGGNQPQHF.

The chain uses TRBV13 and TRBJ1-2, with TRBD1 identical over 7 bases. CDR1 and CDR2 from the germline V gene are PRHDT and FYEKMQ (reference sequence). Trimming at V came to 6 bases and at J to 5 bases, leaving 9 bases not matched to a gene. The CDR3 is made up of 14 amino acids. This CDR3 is CASRGQDGEYGYTF. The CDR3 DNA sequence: TGTGCCAGCAGAGGACAGGATGGGGAGTATGGCTACACCTTC. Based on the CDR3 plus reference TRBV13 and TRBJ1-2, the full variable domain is AAGVIQSPRHLIKEKRETATLKCYPIPRHDTVYWYQQGPGQDPQFLISFYEKMQSDKGSIPDRFSAQQFSDYHSELNMSSLELGDSALYFCASRGQDGEYGYTFGSGTRLTVV.

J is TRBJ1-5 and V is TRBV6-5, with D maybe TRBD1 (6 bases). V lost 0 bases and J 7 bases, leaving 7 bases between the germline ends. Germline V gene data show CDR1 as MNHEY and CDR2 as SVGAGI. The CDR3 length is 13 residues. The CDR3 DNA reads TGTGCCAGCAGTTACTCAAGGGGGCAGCCCCAGCATTTT. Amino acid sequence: CASSYSRGQPQHF.

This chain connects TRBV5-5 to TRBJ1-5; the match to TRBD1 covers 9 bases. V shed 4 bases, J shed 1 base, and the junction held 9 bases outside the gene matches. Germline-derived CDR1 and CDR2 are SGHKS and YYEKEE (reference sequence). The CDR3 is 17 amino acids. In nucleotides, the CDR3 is TGTGCCAGCAGCCCAGGGACAGGGATGGGAAGCAATCAGCCCCAGCATTTT. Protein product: CASSPGTGMGSNQPQHF. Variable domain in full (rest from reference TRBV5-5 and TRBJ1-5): DAGVTQSPTHLIKTRGQQVTLRCSPISGHKSVSWYQQVLGQGPQFIFQYYEKEERGRGNFPDRFSARQFPNYSSELNVNALLLGDSALYLCASSPGTGMGSNQPQHFGDGTRLSIL.

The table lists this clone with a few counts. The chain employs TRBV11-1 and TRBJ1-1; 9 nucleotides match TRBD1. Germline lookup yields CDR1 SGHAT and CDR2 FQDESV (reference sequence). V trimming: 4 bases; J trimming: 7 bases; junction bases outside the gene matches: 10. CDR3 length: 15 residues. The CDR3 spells CASSYASGTGLEAFF. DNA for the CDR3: TGTGCCAGCAGCTATGCCTCCGGGACAGGGCTTGAAGCTTTCTTT.

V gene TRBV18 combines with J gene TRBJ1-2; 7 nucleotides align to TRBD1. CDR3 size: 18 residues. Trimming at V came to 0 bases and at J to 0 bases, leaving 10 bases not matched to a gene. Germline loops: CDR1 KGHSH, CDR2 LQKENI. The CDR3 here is CASSPPSGTVIPNYGYTF. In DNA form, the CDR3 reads TGTGCCAGCTCACCACCGTCCGGGACAGTAATTCCTAACTATGGCTACACCTTC.

The DNA of the CDR3 is TGTGCCAGCAGTGTCGGGACAGGGTTCAAAAACATTCAGTACTTC. This translates into CASSVGTGFKNIQYF. The chain is built from TRBV25-1 and TRBJ2-4; 9 positions match TRBD1. The CDR3 extends over 15 amino acids. V gave up 4 bases and J gave up 3 bases; unmatched junction bases: 4. CDR1 is MGHDK and CDR2 is SYGVNS in the germline V gene.

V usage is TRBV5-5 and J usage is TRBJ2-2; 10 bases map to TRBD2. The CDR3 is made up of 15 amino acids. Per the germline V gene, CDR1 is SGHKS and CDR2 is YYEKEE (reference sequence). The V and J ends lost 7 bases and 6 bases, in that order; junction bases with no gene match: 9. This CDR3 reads CASAKGLAVAGELFF. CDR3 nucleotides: TGTGCCAGCGCTAAAGGACTAGCGGTCGCCGGGGAGCTGTTTTTT.

The CDR3 DNA reads as TGCGCCAGCAGCCAAGAACGACAGGGGGGTTGGTATGAGCAGTTCTTC. Residues: CASSQERQGGWYEQFF. The chain is built from TRBV4-1 and TRBJ2-1; 9 bases align to TRBD1. The junction had 8 bases not matched to a gene; V was cut back by 0 bases and J by 8 bases. CDR3 size: 16 residues. Per the germline V gene, CDR1 is MGHRA and CDR2 is YSYEKL.

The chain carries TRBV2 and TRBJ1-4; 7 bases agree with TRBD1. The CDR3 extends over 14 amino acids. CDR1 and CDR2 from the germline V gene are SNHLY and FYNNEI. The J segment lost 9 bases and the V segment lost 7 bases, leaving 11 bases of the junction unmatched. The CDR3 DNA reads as TGTGCCAGCAAAACGGACAGGTTAGGGAAAAAACTGTTTTTT. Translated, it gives CASKTDRLGKKLFF.

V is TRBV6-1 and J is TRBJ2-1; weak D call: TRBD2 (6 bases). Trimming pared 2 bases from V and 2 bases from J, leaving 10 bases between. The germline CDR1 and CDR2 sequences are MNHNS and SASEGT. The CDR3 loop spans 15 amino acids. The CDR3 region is CASSEREQAYNEQFF. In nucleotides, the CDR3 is TGTGCCAGCAGTGAACGGGAGCAGGCCTACAATGAGCAGTTCTTC.

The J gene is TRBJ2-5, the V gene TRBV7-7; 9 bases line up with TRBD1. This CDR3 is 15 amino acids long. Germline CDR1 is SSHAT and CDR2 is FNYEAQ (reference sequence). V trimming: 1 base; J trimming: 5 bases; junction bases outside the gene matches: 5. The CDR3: CASSLGTGVMETQYF. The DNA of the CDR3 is TGTGCCAGCAGCTTAGGGACAGGGGTAATGGAGACCCAGTACTTC. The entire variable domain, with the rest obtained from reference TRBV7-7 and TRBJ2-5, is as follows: GAGVSQSPRYKVTKRGQDVTLRCDPISSHATLYWYQQALGQGPEFLTYFNYEAQPDKSGLPSDRFSAERPEGSISTLTIQRTEQRDSAMYRCASSLGTGVMETQYFGPGTRLLVL.

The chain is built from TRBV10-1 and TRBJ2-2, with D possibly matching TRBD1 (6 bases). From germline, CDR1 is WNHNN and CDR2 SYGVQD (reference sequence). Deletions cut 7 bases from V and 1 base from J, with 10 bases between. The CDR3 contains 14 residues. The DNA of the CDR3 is TGCGCCAGCAATTGGGACAAGAACACCGGGGAGCTGTTTTTT. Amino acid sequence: CASNWDKNTGELFF.